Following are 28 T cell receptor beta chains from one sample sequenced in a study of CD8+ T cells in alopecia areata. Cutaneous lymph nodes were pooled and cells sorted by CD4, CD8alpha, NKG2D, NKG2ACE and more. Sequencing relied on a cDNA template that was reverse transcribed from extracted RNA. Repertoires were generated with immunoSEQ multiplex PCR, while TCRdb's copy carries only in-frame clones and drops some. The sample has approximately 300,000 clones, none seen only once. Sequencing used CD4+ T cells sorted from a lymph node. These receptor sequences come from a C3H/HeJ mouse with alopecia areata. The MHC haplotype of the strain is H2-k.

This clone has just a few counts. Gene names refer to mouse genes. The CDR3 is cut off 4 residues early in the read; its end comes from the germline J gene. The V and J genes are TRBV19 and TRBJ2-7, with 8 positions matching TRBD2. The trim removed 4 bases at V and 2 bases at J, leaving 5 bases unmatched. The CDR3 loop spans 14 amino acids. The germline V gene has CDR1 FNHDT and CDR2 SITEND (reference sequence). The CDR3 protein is CASSPAGGPYEQYF. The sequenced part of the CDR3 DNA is TGTGCCAGCAGTCCGGCTGGGGGGCCCTAT.

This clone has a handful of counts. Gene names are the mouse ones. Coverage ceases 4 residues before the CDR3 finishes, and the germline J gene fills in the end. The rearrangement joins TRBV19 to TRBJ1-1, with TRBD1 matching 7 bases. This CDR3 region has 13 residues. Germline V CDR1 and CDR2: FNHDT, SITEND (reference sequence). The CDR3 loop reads CASSIRGRGEVFF. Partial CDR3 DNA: TGTGCCAGCAGTATTAGGGGGCGCGGA.

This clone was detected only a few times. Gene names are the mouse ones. CDR3 sequence reads: CASSRDPRDREVFF. CDR3 bases read: TGTGCTAGCAGTAGAGATCCCCGGGACAGA. V gene TRBV17 combines with J gene TRBJ1-1, with 7 bases lining up with TRBD1. Read coverage stops 4 residues before the CDR3 terminus; the germline J gene supplies the remainder. The CDR3 covers 14 residues. CDR1 and CDR2 (germline): MNHDT, YYDKIL.

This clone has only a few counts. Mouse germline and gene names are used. CDR3 DNA, as far as it was read: TGTGCCAGCAGTCTGGACAGGGCCAACCAAGAC. It yields the protein CASSLDRANQD. The entire CDR3 is CASSLDRANQDTQYF. The chain uses TRBV13-3 and TRBJ2-5, with TRBD1 matching over 8 bases. The CDR3 end falls 4 residues outside the read, so it is completed with the germline J gene. The CDR3 spans 15 residues. The junction had 4 bases not matched to a gene; V was cut back by 4 bases and J by 0 bases. The V gene's germline CDR1 is NNHDY and CDR2 SYVADS.

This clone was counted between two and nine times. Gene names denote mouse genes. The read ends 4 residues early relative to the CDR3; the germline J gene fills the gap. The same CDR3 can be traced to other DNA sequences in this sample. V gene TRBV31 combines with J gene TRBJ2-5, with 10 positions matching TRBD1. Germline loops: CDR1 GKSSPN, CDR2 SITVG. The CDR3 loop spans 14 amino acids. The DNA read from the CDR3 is TGTGCCTGGAGTCTAGGGACAGGGGAGGAC. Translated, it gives CAWSLGTGED. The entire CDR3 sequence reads CAWSLGTGEDTQYF.

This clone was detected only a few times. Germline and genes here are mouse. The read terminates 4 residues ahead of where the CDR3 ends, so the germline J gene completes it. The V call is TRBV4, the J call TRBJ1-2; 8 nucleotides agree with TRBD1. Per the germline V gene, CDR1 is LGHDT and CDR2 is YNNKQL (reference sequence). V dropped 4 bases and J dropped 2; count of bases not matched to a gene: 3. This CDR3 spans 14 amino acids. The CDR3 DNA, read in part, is TGTGCCAGCAGCTTCAGGGGGCTGAACTCC. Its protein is CASSFRGLNS. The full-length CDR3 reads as CASSFRGLNSDYTF.

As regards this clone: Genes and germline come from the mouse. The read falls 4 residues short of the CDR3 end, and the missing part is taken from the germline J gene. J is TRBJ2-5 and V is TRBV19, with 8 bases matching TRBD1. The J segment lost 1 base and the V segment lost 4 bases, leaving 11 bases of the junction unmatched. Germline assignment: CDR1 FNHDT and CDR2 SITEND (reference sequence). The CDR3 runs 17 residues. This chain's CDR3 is CASSFGQGRSDQDTQYF. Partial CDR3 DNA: TGTGCCAGCAGTTTCGGACAGGGAAGGAGTGACCAAGAC.

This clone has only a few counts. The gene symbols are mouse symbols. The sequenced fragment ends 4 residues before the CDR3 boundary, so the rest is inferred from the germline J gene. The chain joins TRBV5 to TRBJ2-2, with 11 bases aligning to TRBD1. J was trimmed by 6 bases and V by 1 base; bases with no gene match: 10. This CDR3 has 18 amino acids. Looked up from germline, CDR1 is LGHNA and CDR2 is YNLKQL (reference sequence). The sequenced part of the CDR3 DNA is TGTGCCAGCAGCCAAGTCCACGGGACAGGGGGATTTCCCGGG. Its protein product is CASSQVHGTGGFPG. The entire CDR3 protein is CASSQVHGTGGFPGQLYF.

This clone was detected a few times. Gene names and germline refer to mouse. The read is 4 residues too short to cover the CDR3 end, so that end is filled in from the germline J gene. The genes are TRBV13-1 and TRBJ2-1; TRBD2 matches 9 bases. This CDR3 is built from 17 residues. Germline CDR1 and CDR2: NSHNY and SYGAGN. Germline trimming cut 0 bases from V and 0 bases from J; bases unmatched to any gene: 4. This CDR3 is CASSDAGDWDNYAEQFF. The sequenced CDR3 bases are TGTGCCAGCAGTGATGCAGGGGACTGGGATAACTATGCT.

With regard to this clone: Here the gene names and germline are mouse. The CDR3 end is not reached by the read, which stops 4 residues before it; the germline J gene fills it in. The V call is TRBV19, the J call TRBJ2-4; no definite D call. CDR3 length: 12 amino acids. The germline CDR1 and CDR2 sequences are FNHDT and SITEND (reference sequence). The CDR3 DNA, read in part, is TGTGCCAGCAGTATTAACAGAAAC. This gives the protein CASSINRN. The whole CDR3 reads CASSINRNTLYF. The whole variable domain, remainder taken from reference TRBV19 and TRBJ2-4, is GGIITQTPKFLIGQEGQKLTLKCQQNFNHDTMYWYRQDSGKGLRLIYYSITENDLQKGDLSEGYDASREKKSSFSLTVTSAQKNEMAVFLCASSINRNTLYFGAGTRLSVL.

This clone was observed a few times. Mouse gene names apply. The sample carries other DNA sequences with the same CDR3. The CDR3 loop reads CTCSAEGTTNYAEQFF. CDR3 DNA (partial): TGCACCTGCAGTGCAGAGGGGACAACTAACTATGCT. The chain combines TRBV1 with TRBJ2-1; D perhaps matches TRBD1 (6 bases). Read coverage stops 4 residues before the CDR3 terminus; the germline J gene supplies the remainder. V was trimmed by 0 bases and J by 0 bases, leaving 9 bases between them. CDR3 size: 16 residues. Germline V CDR1 and CDR2: NSQYPW, LRSPGD (reference sequence).

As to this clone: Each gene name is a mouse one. The sequenced part of the CDR3 DNA is TGTGCCAGCAGATGGGACAGGGAGCCAAACACA. This gives the protein CASRWDREPNT. The CDR3 as a whole reads CASRWDREPNTEVFF. The chain links TRBV19 to TRBJ1-1; 9 bases are shared with TRBD1. The read stops 4 residues short of the end of the CDR3; the missing end is completed from the germline J gene. This CDR3 contains 15 residues. The V segment lost 5 bases and the J segment 0 bases; nucleotides outside the gene matches: 5. In germline, CDR1 is FNHDT, CDR2 SITEND (reference sequence). The variable domain in full, with the rest retrieved from reference TRBV19 and TRBJ1-1, is GGIITQTPKFLIGQEGQKLTLKCQQNFNHDTMYWYRQDSGKGLRLIYYSITENDLQKGDLSEGYDASREKKSSFSLTVTSAQKNEMAVFLCASRWDREPNTEVFFGKGTRLTVV.

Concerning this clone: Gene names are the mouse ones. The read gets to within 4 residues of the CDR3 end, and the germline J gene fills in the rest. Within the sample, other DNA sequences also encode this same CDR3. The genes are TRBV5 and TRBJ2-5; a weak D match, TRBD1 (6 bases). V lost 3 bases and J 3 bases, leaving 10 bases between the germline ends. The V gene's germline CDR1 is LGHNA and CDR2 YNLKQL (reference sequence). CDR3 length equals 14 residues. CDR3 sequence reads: CASSHPGQQDTQYF. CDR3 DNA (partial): TGTGCCAGCAGCCATCCGGGACAACAAGAC.

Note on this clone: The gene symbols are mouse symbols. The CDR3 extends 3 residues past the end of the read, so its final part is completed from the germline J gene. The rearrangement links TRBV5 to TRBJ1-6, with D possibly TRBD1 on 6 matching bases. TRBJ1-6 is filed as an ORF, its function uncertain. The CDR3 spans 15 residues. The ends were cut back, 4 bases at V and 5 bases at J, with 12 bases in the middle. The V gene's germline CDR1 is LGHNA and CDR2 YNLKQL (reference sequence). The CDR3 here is CASSPGQKNNSPLYF. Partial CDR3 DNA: TGTGCCAGCAGCCCCGGACAGAAGAATAATTCGCCC.

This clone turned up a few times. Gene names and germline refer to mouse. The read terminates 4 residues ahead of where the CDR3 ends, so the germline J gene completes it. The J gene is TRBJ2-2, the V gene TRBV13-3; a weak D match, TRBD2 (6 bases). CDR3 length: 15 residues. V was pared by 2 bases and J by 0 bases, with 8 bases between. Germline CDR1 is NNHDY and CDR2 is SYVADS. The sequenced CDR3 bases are TGTGCCAGCAGTGAAATGGGGGCAAACACCGGG. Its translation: CASSEMGANTG. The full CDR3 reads CASSEMGANTGQLYF.

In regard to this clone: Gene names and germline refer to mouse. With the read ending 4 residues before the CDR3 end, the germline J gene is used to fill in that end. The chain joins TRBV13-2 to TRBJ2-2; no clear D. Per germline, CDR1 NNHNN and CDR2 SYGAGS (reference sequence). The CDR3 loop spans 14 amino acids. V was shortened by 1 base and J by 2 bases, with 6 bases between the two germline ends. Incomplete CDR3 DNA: TGTGCCAGCGGTGATCCAGTCAACACCGGG. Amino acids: CASGDPVNTG. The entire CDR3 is CASGDPVNTGQLYF.

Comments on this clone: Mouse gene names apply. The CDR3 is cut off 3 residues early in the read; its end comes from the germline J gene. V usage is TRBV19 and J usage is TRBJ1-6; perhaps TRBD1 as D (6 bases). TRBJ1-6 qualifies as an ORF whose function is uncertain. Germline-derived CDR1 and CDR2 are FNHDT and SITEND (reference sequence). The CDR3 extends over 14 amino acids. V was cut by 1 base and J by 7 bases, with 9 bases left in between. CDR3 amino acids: CASSIRQGNSPLYF. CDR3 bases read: TGTGCCAGCAGTATAAGGCAGGGGAATTCGCCC.

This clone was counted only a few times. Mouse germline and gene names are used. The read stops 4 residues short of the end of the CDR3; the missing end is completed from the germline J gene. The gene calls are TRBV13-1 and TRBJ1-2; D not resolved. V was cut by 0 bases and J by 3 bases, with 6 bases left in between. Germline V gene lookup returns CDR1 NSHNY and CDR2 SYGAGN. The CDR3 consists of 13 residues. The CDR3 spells CASSDGQDSDYTF. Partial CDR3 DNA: TGTGCCAGCAGTGATGGCCAGGACTCC.

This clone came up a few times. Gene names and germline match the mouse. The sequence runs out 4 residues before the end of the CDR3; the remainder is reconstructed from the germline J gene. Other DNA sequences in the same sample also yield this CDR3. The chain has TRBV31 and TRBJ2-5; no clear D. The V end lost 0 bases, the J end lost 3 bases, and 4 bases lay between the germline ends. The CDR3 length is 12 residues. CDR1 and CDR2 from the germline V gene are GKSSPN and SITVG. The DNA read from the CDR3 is TGTGCCTGGAGTCTTAGGCAAGAC. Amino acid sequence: CAWSLRQD. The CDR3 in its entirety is CAWSLRQDTQYF.

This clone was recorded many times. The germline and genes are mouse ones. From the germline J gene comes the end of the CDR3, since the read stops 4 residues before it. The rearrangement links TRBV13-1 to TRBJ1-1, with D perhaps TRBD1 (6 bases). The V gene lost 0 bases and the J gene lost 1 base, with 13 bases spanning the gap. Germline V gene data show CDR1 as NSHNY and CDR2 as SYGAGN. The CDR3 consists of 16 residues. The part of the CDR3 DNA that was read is TGTGCCAGCAGTGATGCATGGCCCAGGGGAAACACA. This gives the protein CASSDAWPRGNT. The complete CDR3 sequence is CASSDAWPRGNTEVFF.

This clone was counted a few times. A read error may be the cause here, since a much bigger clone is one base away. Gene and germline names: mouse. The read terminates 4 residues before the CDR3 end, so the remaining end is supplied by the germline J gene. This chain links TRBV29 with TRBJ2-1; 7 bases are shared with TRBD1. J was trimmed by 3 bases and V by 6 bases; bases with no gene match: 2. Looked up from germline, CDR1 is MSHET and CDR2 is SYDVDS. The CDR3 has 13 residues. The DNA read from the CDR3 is TGTGCTAGCAGCCGGGACAGCTATGCT. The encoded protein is CASSRDSYA. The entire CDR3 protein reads CASSRDSYAEQFF. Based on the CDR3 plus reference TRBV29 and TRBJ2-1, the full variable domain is DMKVTQMPRYLIKRMGENVLLECGQDMSHETMYWYRQDPGLGLQLIYISYDVDSNSEGDIPKGYRVSRKKREHFSLILDSAKTNQTSVYFCASSRDSYAEQFFGPGTRLTVL.

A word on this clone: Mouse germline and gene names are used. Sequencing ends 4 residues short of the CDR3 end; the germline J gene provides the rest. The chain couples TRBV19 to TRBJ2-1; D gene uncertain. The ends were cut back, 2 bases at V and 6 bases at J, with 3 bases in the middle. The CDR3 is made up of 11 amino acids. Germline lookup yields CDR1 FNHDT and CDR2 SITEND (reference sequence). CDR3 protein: CASSIFAEQFF. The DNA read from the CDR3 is TGTGCCAGCAGTATCTTTGCT.

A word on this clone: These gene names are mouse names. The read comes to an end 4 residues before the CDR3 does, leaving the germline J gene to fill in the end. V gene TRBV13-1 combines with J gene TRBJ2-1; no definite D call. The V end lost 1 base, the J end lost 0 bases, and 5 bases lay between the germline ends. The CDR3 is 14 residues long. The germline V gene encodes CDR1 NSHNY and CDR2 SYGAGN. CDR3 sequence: CASSDTNNYAEQFF. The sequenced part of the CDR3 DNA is TGTGCCAGCAGTGATACAAATAACTATGCT.

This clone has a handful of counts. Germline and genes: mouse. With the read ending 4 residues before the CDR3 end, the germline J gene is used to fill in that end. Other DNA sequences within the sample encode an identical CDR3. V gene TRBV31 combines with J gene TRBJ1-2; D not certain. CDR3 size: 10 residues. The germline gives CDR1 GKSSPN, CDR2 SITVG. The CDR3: CAWSLGDYTF. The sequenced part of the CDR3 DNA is TGTGCCTGGAGTCTAGGC.

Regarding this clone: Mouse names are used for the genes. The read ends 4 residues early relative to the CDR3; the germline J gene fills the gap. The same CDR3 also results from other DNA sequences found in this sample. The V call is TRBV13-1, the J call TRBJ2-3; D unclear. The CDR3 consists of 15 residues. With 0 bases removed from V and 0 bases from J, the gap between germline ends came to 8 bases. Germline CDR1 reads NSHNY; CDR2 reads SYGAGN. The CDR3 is CASSDAQSSAETLYF. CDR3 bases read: TGTGCCAGCAGTGATGCACAGTCTAGTGCAGAA.

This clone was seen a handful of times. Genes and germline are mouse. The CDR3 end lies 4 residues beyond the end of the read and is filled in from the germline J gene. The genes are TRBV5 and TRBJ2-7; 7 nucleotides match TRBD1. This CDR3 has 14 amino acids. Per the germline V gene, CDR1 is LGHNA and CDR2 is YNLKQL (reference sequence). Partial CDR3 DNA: TGTGCCAGCAGCCAAGCCCCGGGACAGTAT. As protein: CASSQAPGQY. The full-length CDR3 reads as CASSQAPGQYEQYF.

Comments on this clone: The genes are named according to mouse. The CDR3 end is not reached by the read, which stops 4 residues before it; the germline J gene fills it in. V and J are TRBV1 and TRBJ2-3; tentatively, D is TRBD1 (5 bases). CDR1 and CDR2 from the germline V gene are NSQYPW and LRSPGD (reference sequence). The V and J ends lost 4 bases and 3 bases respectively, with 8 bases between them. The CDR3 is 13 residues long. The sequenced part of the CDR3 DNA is TGCACCTGCAGTGGCGAGGGGGCAGAA. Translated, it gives CTCSGEGAE. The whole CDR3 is CTCSGEGAETLYF.

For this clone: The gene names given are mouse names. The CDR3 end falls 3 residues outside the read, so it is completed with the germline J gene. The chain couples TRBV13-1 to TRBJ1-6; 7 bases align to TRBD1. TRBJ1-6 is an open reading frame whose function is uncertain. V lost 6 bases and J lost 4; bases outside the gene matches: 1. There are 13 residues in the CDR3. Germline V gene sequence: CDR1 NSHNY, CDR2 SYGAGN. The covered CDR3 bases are TGTGCCAGCACCAGGGGGTATAATTCGCCC. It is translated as CASTRGYNSP. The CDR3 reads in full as CASTRGYNSPLYF.